This entry describes one T cell receptor beta chain. Antigen specificity is unknown. The CDR3 contains 16 residues. Trimming cost V 2 bases and J 2 bases; bases outside gene matches: 6. Germline loops: CDR1 SGHVS, CDR2 FNYEAQ. This record comes from a study of identical twins. Study-level points and caveats: Interpretation of the results relied on cross-sectional statistical analysis and not on following the same donors. Cord blood beta clonotypes present at high abundance carried fewer insertions; no such pattern appeared in memory repertoires.

The authors used template switching to add a universal primer site and gave cDNA unique molecular identifiers. TCRdb reanalysed the 5' RACE reads using MiXCR and keeps one entry per CDR3 protein. The repertoire consists of fewer than 250,000 distinct CDR3 sequences, with approximately 6.8% occurring once and the leading ten covering 5% to 6%. These data also formed part of another study, on yellow fever vaccine responses in identical twins. That source adds: Twins' vaccine T cell response reportedly gave the appearance of partial convergence and partial personalization.

Sequenced material: CD8+ T cells sorted from blood. This sequence originates from a woman aged 18-29 years in good health. The chain couples TRBV7-6 to TRBJ2-1; 7 bases fit TRBD1. CDR3 residues: CASSLSRDRTYNEQFF. The CDR3 region has the DNA TGTGCCAGCAGCTTATCTCGGGACAGAACCTACAATGAGCAGTTCTTC.